This T cell receptor (beta chain) came from a study of shared clonotypes between healthy human individuals. Some 90 million PBMCs were counted before genomic DNA extraction. Deep-level settings were used for running the assay. Roughly 30,000 T cell genomes, or approximately 270 ng DNA, went into replicate PCRs of unsorted PBMC. The authors' processing: From ImmunoSEQ came sequences covering only the junction and carrying no quality scores, so filtering differed. Sequencing used immunoSEQ multiplex PCR; TCRdb keeps in-frame clones, though not all of them. Clone size and V and J calls were adopted from that table, with D and trimming inferred from the DNA. The table lists about 490,000 clones, approximately 80% of them singletons. On this clone: This likely traces to a read error, being one base from a far larger clone.

This clonotype was obtained from a woman in her forties in good health. Some clones in this sample may be carry-over from other donors' samples. The specimen was PBMCs.

CDR3 in DNA: TGTGCCAGCAGTTTCCCCCGCTACTCACCCTACGAGCAGTACTTC. Amino acid sequence: CASSFPRYSPYEQYF. The V and J genes are TRBV4-2 and TRBJ2-7; D gene ambiguous. V was cut by 6 bases and J by 2 bases, with 17 bases left in between. Germline CDR1 reads LGHNA; CDR2 reads YNFKEQ. The CDR3 has 15 residues.